This TCR beta chain was recorded in a study of beta chain features in type 1 diabetes. At the level of the study: The samples had 107,917,701 sorted cells examined in all.

TCRB transcripts that were expressed got sequenced, as all of the isolated RNA had been reverse transcribed. Clones were read by immunoSEQ multiplex PCR, and TCRdb kept only the in-frame ones, dropping some. Found here are 450,000 to 550,000 clones, about 29% of them singletons; the top ten hold almost 0.065%. The study's findings and limits: Naive, central memory and Treg TCRB repertoires seemed to resemble each other more closely in patients than they did in healthy donors.

CDR1 SQVTM and CDR2 ANQGSEA come from the germline V gene. The length of the CDR3 is 12 residues. The V end lost 7 bases, the J end lost 1 base, and 10 bases lay between the germline ends. As regards this clone: Its antigen remains unidentified.

The clonotype comes from a young man in good health. The V gene is TRBV29-1, the J gene TRBJ1-2; D gene ambiguous. Sequenced material: naive CD4+ T cells from blood. This CDR3 is CSDRRSNYGYTF. The CDR3 DNA reads TGCAGCGACAGACGGAGTAACTATGGCTACACCTTC.